The 10 T cell receptor beta chains below all came from one sample that was sequenced in a study of T cell responses to AZD1222 COVID-19 vaccine. Only in-frame clones appear in the TCRdb table, and some are missing; sequencing was by immunoSEQ multiplex PCR. This sample yields 150,000 or so clones, of which roughly 90% are seen a single time; 1.1% to 1.5% belongs to the top ten. The sample was peripheral blood, taken on day 0 of AZD1222 vaccination. The receptors here all came from an adult in good health.

The CDR3 coding sequence is TGTGCCAGCTCCGGCCCGGGCGTGGATGAAAAACTGTTTTTT. It yields the protein CASSGPGVDEKLFF. The J gene is TRBJ1-4, the V gene TRBV18; D is uncertain. CDR1 is KGHSH and CDR2 is LQKENI in the germline V gene. The CDR3 is 14 residues long. The ends were cut back, 6 bases at V and 6 bases at J, with 14 bases in the middle. Full variable domain (missing parts from reference TRBV18 and TRBJ1-4): NAGVMQNPRHLVRRRGQEARLRCSPMKGHSHVYWYRQLPEEGLKFMVYLQKENIIDESGMPKERFSAEFPKEGPSILRIQQVVRGDSAAYFCASSGPGVDEKLFFGSGTQLSVL.

The V gene is TRBV7-9, the J gene TRBJ1-4; D is uncertain. This CDR3 is built from 15 residues. V lost 4 bases to trimming and J lost 0 bases, with 9 bases between them. Germline CDR1 and CDR2: SEHNR and FQNEAQ (reference sequence). CDR3 protein: CASSSSTTTNEKLFF. For the CDR3, the DNA is TGTGCCAGCAGCTCCTCAACCACAACTAATGAAAAACTGTTTTTT.

The chain combines TRBV27 with TRBJ1-5; 7 bases are shared with TRBD1. V was pared by 5 bases and J by 1 base, with 14 bases of the junction left unmatched. In germline, CDR1 is MNHEY, CDR2 SMNVEV (reference sequence). This CDR3 spans 18 amino acids. CDR3 protein: CASSRIPRGVGSNQPQHF. The CDR3 DNA sequence: TGTGCCAGCAGTCGAATCCCCAGGGGGGTGGGGAGCAATCAGCCCCAGCATTTT.

The chain couples TRBV4-2 to TRBJ1-2; 9 bases fit TRBD1. The V gene's germline CDR1 is LGHNA and CDR2 YNFKEQ. The length of the CDR3 is 16 residues. With 0 bases clipped from V and 8 bases from J, the junction kept 10 bases outside the gene matches. The CDR3 DNA reads as TGTGCCAGCAGCCAAGACCTAGGACAGGGGAAAGACGGCTACACCTTC. Residues: CASSQDLGQGKDGYTF.

The chain recombines TRBV3-1 (or the pseudogene TRBV3-2) with TRBJ1-2; a weak D match, TRBD1 (5 bases). Trimming removed 0 bases from V and 0 bases from J, with 17 bases in between. Germline V lookup: CDR1 LGHDT, CDR2 YNNKEL (reference sequence). The CDR3 runs 18 residues. The CDR3 bases are TGTGCCAGCAGCCAAGATCGGAGCAGGGTAACCTCTAACTATGGCTACACCTTC. Encoded protein: CASSQDRSRVTSNYGYTF.

V usage is TRBV3-1 (or the pseudogene TRBV3-2) and J usage is TRBJ2-5; D is undetermined. Germline loops: CDR1 LGHDT, CDR2 YNNKEL (reference sequence). The CDR3 length is 13 residues. V was cut by 5 bases and J by 13 bases, with 20 bases left in between. CDR3 nucleotides: TGTGCCAGCAGCGTACGAGAAACATGGAAAAGGTACTTC. Protein product: CASSVRETWKRYF.

The rearrangement links TRBV5-4 to TRBJ2-2, with D possibly matching TRBD2 (6 bases). The V end was cut by 4 bases, the J end by 6 bases, with 10 bases between. The germline CDR1 and CDR2 sequences are SGHNT and YYREEE (reference sequence). The CDR3 contains 13 residues. CDR3 in amino acids: CASSLGGPGELFF. DNA of the CDR3: TGTGCCAGCAGCCTGGGGGGTCCCGGGGAGCTGTTTTTT.

The CDR3 loop is CASSPRGQGANVLTF. As DNA, the CDR3 is TGTGCCAGCTCACCAAGGGGCCAGGGGGCCAACGTCCTGACTTTC. The rearrangement joins TRBV18 to TRBJ2-6, with D perhaps TRBD1 (5 bases). CDR1 and CDR2 (germline): KGHSH, LQKENI. CDR3 length: 15 amino acids. V was clipped by 2 bases and J by 4 bases, with 9 bases between them.

The table lists this clone with many counts. The chain has TRBV27 and TRBJ1-2; D ambiguous. This CDR3 is built from 15 residues. V gave up 5 bases and J gave up 4 bases, with 17 bases separating them. CDR1 is MNHEY, CDR2 SMNVEV, per germline (reference sequence). CDR3 bases: TGTGCCAGCAGTCAAACGGTAGGGAGGAGCTATGGCTACACCTTC. It specifies CASSQTVGRSYGYTF.

The V call is TRBV11-3, the J call TRBJ1-1; perhaps TRBD1 as D (6 bases). Germline lookup yields CDR1 SGHNT and CDR2 YENEEA. The length of the CDR3 is 13 residues. Trimming removed 4 bases at V and 5 bases at J, with 11 bases between. As DNA, the CDR3 is TGTGCCAGCAGCTCAGGGGTCGCGACTGAAGCTTTCTTT. Amino acid sequence: CASSSGVATEAFF.